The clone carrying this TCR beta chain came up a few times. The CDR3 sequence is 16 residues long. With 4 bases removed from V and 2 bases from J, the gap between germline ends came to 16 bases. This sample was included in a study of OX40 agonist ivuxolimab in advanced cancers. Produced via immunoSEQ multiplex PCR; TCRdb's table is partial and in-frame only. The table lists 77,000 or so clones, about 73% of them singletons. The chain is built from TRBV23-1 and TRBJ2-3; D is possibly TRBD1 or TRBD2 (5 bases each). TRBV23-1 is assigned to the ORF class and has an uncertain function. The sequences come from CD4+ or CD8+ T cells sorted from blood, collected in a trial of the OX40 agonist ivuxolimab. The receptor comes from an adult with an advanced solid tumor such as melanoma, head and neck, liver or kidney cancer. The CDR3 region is CASSPWDDSHTDTQYF. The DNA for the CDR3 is TGCGCCAGCAGTCCCTGGGACGACTCTCACACAGATACGCAGTATTTT.